The clone carrying this T cell receptor beta chain came up many times. Antigen specificity is unknown. Each 10 ml fresh peripheral blood draw supplied the PBMCs. Template material for amplifying TCR beta CDR3 regions consisted of RNA transcripts. TCR CDR3 regions were first amplified by RT-PCR with HTBI primers. TCRdb ran MiXCR on the multiplex PCR reads and lists one entry per CDR3 protein. The sample has under 200,000 distinct CDR3 sequences; just under 9.5% are singletons. The CDR3 has 17 residues. The V gene end was trimmed by 11 bases and the J gene end by 1 base; junction bases not matched to a gene: 18. CDR1 and CDR2 (germline): MNHNS, SASEGT. The record originates from a study of T cells in Graves' hyperthyroidism and ophthalmopathy. Notes on the study in general: The model forecast ophthalmopathy, anticipating it by a median approximately 7 months before onset.

The chain employs TRBV6-1 and TRBJ1-1, with 8 positions matching TRBD1. The receptor was derived from a woman aged 18-29 years with Graves' hyperthyroidism that later progressed to Graves' ophthalmopathy. Sequenced: blood. The DNA of the CDR3 is TGTGCCTCATCCAAGGGGCCGACAGGGGTGTGGAACACTGAAGCTTTCTTT. This translates into CASSKGPTGVWNTEAFF.